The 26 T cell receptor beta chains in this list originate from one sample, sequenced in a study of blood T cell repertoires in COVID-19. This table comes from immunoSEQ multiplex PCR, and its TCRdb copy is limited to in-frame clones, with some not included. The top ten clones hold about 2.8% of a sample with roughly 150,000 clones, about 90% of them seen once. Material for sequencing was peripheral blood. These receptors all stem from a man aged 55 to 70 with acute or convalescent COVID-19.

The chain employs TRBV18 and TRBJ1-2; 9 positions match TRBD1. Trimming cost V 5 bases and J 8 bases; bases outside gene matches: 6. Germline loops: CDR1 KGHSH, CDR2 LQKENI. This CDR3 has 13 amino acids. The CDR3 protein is CASSSGQGTGYTF. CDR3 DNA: TGTGCCAGCTCATCCGGACAGGGGACCGGCTACACCTTC.

The chain's CDR3 is CASSHRTGGAVYGYTF. The CDR3 bases are TGTGCCAGTAGTCATCGGACAGGGGGCGCGGTCTATGGCTACACCTTC. V and J are TRBV19 and TRBJ1-2, with 11 bases aligning to TRBD1. CDR1 and CDR2 (germline): LNHDA, SQIVND (reference sequence). The CDR3 runs 16 residues. Losses at the gene ends were 5 bases for V and 4 bases for J; bases not matched to a gene: 9.

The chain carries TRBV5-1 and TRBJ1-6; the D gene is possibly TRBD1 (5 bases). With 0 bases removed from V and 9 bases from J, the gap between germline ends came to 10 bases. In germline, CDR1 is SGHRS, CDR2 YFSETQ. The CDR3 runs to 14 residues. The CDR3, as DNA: TGCGCCAGCAGCTTGGAAGGGGCAATTTCACCCCTCCACTTT. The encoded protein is CASSLEGAISPLHF.

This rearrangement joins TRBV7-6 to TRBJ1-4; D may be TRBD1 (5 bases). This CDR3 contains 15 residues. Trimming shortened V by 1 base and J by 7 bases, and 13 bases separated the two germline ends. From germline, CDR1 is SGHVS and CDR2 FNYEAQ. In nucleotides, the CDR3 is TGTGCCAGCAGCTTAGAAGTTGGGGGGGGTGAAAAACTGTTTTTT. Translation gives CASSLEVGGGEKLFF.

CDR3 in amino acids: CASSLKRGGNGELFF. The CDR3 DNA follows: TGTGCCAGCAGCTTAAAACGGGGGGGAAACGGGGAGCTGTTTTTT. The rearrangement uses TRBV7-2 and TRBJ2-2; 8 bases line up with TRBD2. Germline V lookup: CDR1 SGHTA, CDR2 FQGNSA. Trimming cost V 2 bases and J 7 bases; bases outside gene matches: 6. The CDR3 contains 15 residues.

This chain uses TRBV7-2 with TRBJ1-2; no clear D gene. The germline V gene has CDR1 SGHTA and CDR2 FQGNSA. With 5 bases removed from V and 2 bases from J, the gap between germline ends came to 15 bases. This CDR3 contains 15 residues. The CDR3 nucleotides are TGTGCCAGCAGCCCCGGCGGGATTGCGAACTATGGCTACACCTTC. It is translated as CASSPGGIANYGYTF.

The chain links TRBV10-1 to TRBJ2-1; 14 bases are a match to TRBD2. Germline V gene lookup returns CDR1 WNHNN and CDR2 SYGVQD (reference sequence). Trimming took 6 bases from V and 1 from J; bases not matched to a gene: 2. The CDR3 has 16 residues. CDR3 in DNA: TGCGCCAGCAGCAGACTAGCGGGGGGGTCCTACAATGAGCAGTTCTTC. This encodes CASSRLAGGSYNEQFF.

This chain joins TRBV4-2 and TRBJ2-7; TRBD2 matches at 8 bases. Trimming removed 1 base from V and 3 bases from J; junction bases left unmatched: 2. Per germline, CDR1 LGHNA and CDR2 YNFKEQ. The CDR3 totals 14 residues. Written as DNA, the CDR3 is TGTGCCAGCAGCCAAGGTAGCGGGGACTACGAGCAGTACTTC. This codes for CASSQGSGDYEQYF.

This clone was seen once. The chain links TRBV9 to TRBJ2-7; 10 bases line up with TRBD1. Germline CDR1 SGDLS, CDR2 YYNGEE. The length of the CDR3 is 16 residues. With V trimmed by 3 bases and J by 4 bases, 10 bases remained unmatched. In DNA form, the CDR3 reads TGTGCCAGCAGCGCAGGGACAGGGGCCGATCTATACGAGCAGTACTTC. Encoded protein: CASSAGTGADLYEQYF.

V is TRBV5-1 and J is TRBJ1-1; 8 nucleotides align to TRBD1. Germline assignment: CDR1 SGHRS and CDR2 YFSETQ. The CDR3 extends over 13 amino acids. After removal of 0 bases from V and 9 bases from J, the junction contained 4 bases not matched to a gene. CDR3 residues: CASSLEGQEKAFF. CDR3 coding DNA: TGCGCCAGCAGCTTGGAGGGACAGGAAAAAGCTTTCTTT.

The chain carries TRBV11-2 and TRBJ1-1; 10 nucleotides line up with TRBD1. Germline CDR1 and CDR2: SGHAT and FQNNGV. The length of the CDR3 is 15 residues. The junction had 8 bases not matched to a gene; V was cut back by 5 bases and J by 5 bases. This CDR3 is CASSGDRGRGTEAFF. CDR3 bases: TGTGCCAGCAGCGGAGACAGGGGGCGGGGGACTGAAGCTTTCTTT.

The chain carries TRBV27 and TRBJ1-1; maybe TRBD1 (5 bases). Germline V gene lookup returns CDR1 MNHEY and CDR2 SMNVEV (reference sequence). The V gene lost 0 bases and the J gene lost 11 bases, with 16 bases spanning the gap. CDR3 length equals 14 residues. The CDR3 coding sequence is TGTGCCAGCAGTTTATCGCGCCAGGGAAAAGGTGCTTTCTTT. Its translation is CASSLSRQGKGAFF.

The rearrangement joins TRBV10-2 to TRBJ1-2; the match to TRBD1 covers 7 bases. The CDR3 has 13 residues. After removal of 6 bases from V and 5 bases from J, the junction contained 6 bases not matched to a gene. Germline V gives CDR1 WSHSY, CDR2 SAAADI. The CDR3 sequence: CASSPGQLYGYTF. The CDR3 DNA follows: TGCGCCAGCAGCCCGGGACAGCTGTATGGCTACACCTTC.

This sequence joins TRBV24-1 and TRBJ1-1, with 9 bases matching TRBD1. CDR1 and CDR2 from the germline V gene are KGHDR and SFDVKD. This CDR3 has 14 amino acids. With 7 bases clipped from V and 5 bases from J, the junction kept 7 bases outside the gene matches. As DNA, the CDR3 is TGTGCCACCAGCACAGGGGGCGTTGAGACTGAAGCTTTCTTT. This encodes CATSTGGVETEAFF.

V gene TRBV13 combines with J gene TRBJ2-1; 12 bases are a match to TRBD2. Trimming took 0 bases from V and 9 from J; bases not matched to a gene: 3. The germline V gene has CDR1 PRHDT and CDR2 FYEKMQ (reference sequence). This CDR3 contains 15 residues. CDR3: CASSLGLAGGTEQFF. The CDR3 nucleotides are TGTGCCAGCAGCTTAGGGCTAGCGGGGGGGACTGAGCAGTTCTTC.

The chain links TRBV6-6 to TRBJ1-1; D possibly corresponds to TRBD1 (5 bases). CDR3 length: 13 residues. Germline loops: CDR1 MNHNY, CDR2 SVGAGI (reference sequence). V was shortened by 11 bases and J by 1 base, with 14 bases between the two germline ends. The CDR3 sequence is CAVAGRKNTEAFF. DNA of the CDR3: TGTGCCGTCGCGGGACGGAAGAACACTGAAGCTTTCTTT.

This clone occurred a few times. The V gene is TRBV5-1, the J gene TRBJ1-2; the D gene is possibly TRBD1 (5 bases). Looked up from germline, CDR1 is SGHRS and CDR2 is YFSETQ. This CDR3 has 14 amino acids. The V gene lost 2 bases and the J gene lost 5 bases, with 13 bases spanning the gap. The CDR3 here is CASSFARGLYGYTF. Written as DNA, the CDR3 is TGCGCCAGCAGCTTCGCACGGGGGTTATATGGCTACACCTTC.

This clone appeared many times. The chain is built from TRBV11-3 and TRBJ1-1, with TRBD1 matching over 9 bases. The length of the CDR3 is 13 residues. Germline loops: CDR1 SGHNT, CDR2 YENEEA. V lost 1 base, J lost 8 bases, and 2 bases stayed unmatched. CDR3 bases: TGTGCCAGCAGCTTAGGACAGGGGGTCGAAGCTTTCTTT. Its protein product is CASSLGQGVEAFF.

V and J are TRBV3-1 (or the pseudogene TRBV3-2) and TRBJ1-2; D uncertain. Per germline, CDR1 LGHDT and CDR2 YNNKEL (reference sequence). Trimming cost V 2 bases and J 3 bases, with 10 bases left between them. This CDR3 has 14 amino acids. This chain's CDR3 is CASSQSAGYYGYTF. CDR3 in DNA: TGTGCCAGCAGCCAATCGGCAGGTTACTATGGCTACACCTTC.

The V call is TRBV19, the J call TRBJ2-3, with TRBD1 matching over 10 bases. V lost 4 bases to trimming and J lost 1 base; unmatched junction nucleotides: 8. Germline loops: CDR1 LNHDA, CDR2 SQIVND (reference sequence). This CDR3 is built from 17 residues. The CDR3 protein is CASSTPPGTGGTDTQYF. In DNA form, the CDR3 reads TGTGCCAGTAGTACCCCCCCCGGGACAGGGGGCACAGATACGCAGTATTTT.

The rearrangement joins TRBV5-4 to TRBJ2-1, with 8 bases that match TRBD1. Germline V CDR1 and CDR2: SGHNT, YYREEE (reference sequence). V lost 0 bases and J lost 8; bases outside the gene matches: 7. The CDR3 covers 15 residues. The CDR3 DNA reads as TGTGCCAGCAGCTTGGGACAGGGGATGGTCTATGAGCAGTTCTTC. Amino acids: CASSLGQGMVYEQFF.

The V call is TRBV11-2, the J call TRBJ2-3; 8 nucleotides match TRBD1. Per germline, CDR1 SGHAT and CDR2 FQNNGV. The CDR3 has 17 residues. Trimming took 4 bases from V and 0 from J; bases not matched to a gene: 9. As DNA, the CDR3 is TGTGCCAGCAGCTCTGGACAGGGAAGAACTAGCACAGATACGCAGTATTTT. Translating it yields CASSSGQGRTSTDTQYF.

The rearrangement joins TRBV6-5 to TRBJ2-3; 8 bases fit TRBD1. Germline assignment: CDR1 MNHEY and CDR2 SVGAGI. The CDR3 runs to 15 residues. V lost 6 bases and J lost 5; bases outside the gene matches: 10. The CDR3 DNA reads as TGTGCCAGCAGCCGACCCAGGGGGCTCGGAGATACGCAGTATTTT. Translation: CASSRPRGLGDTQYF.

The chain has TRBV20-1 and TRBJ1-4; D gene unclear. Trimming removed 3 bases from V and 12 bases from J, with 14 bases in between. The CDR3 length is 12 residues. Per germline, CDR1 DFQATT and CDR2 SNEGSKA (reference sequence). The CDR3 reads CSASFPDMQLFF. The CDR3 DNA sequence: TGCAGTGCTAGTTTTCCAGACATGCAACTGTTTTTT.

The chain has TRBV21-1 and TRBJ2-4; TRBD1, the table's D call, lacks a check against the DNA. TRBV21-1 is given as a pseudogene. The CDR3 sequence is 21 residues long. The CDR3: CASTPVPPHLQGGRVENIQYF. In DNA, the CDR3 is TGTGCCAGCACACCGGTTCCCCCCCACTTACAGGGGGGACGCGTCGAAAACATTCAGTACTTC.

CDR3 DNA: TGCGCCAGCACTGCGGTGCCTAGCGGGGGTACGGATACGCAGTATTTT. Its protein is CASTAVPSGGTDTQYF. V is TRBV5-1 and J is TRBJ2-3; TRBD2 agrees at 10 bases. CDR3 length: 16 residues. V lost 6 bases to trimming and J lost 6 bases; unmatched junction nucleotides: 13. Germline lookup yields CDR1 SGHRS and CDR2 YFSETQ.